One T cell receptor beta chain is described in this entry. Its target is not known. Germline CDR1 is MGHDK and CDR2 is SYGVNS. V gave up 3 bases and J gave up 9 bases, with 20 bases separating them. There are 15 residues in the CDR3. The sample comes from a study of shared clonotypes between healthy human individuals. Study-level points and caveats: Investigators expected sequencing depth to affect clonotype sharing among donors.

Only in-frame clones appear in the TCRdb table, and some are missing; sequencing was by immunoSEQ multiplex PCR. The repertoire holds about 960,000 clones, with 60% to 85% as singletons. From CD4+ cells came CD45RA+ naive and CD45RA-negative memory subsets. The TCR comes from a man between 18 and 35 years old in good health. This chain links TRBV25-1 with TRBJ1-1; possible D gene TRBD1, 5 bases. What was sequenced was memory CD4+ T cells sorted from blood. The subset denotes: CD45RA-negative fraction. The CDR3 loop reads CASSEGGGRYKKAFF. The CDR3 DNA is TGTGCCAGCAGTGAGGGGGGTGGGCGTTATAAAAAAGCTTTCTTT.